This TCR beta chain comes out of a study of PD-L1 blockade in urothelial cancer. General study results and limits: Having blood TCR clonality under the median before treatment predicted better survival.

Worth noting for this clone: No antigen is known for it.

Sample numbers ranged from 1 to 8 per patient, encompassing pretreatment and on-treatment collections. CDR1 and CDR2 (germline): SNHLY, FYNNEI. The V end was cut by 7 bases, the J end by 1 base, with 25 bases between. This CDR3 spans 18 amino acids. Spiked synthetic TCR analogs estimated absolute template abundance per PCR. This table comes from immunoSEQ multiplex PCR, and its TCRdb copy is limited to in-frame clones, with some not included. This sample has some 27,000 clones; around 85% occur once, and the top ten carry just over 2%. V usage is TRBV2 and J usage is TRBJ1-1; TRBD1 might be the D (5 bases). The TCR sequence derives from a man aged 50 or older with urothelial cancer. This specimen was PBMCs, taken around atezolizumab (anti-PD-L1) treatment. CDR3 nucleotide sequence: TGTGCCAGCATTACTTGGACATTCCTGGGGCGACAGAACACTGAAGCTTTCTTT. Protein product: CASITWTFLGRQNTEAFF.